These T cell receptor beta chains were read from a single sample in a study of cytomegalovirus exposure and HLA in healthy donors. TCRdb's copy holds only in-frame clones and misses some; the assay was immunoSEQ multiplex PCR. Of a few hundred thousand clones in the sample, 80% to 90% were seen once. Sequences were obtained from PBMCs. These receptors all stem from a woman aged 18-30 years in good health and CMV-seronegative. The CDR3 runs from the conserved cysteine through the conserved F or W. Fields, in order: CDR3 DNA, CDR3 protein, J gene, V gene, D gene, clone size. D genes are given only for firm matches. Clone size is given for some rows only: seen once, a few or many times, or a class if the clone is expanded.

DNA: TGTGCCAGCAGCCTAGGGACAGGAGGTGGCTACACCTTC; CDR3: CASSLGTGGGYTF; J: TRBJ1-2; V: TRBV6-5; D: TRBD1; size: NA
DNA: TGTGCCAGCAGTGCAATTACAGGGTCAGTACAGCCCCAGCATTTT; CDR3: CASSAITGSVQPQHF; J: TRBJ1-5; V: TRBV6-1; D: NA; size: NA
DNA: TGTGCCAGTAGCACAAGGGGCCCCGGGGAGCTGTTTTTT; CDR3: CASSTRGPGELFF; J: TRBJ2-2; V: TRBV19; D: NA; size: few
DNA: TGTGCCAGCAGTGAGAGTAACGATCAGCCCCAGCATTTT; CDR3: CASSESNDQPQHF; J: TRBJ1-5; V: TRBV2; D: NA; size: NA
DNA: TGTGCCAGCAGCCTTAACTCTGGAAACACCATATATTTT; CDR3: CASSLNSGNTIYF; J: TRBJ1-3; V: TRBV14; D: NA; size: few
DNA: TGTGCCACCAGCGGGGGGACTAGCGGGAGTGGGTACGAGCAGTACTTC; CDR3: CATSGGTSGSGYEQYF; J: TRBJ2-7; V: TRBV15; D: TRBD2; size: NA
DNA: TGTGCCAGCTCCATTCAGGCCCCACGACAGGGGTGGTCAGAAAAACTGTTTTTT; CDR3: CASSIQAPRQGWSEKLFF; J: TRBJ1-4; V: TRBV18; D: TRBD1; size: few
DNA: TGTGCCAGTGTTCCGCCTGGGCCTTCTGGAAACACCATATATTTT; CDR3: CASVPPGPSGNTIYF; J: TRBJ1-3; V: TRBV6-6; D: NA; size: NA
DNA: TGCGCCAGCAGCCCAGGGACAGGGGCTAGCACAGATACGCAGTATTTT; CDR3: CASSPGTGASTDTQYF; J: TRBJ2-3; V: TRBV4-1; D: TRBD1; size: NA
DNA: TGTGCCAGCAGTCATAACACAGGGTTCCTTTTCTTC; CDR3: CASSHNTGFLFF; J: TRBJ2-1; V: TRBV7-9; D: NA; size: NA
DNA: TGTGCCAGCTCACGGGACATTAATGAAAAACTGTTTTTT; CDR3: CASSRDINEKLFF; J: TRBJ1-4; V: TRBV18; D: NA; size: NA
DNA: TGTGCCAGCAGCCCTGCCCGGACAGGGCGTAACGGGGAGCTGTTTTTT; CDR3: CASSPARTGRNGELFF; J: TRBJ2-2; V: TRBV7-8; D: TRBD1; size: NA
DNA: TGTGCCAGCAGTCCCCTGGTTAGCGGCTCTGGGGCCAACGTCCTGACTTTC; CDR3: CASSPLVSGSGANVLTF; J: TRBJ2-6; V: TRBV27; D: NA; size: NA
DNA: TGTGCCAGCAGTTTATTACAGGAAAAACTGTTTTTT; CDR3: CASSLLQEKLFF; J: TRBJ1-4; V: TRBV28; D: NA; size: NA
DNA: TGTGCCAGCAGCCCCTACATGGGGGAGGCGGGGGCCGGGGAGCTGTTTTTT; CDR3: CASSPYMGEAGAGELFF; J: TRBJ2-2; V: TRBV4-2; D: TRBD2; size: NA
DNA: TGCGCCAGCAGTCCGGGACTAGGCTACGAGCAGTACTTC; CDR3: CASSPGLGYEQYF; J: TRBJ2-7; V: TRBV5-1; D: TRBD2; size: few
DNA: TGTGCCAGCTCACCAACTGACTCGGGCACTGAAGCTTTCTTT; CDR3: CASSPTDSGTEAFF; J: TRBJ1-1; V: TRBV18; D: NA; size: NA
DNA: TGTGCCAGCAGCTTGGGGGGGCAGGGTCACACCGGGGAGCTGTTTTTT; CDR3: CASSLGGQGHTGELFF; J: TRBJ2-2; V: TRBV5-4; D: NA; size: NA
DNA: TGTGCCAGCAGTTTTAGACTAGCGGGTAATGAGCAGTTCTTC; CDR3: CASSFRLAGNEQFF; J: TRBJ2-1; V: TRBV27; D: TRBD2; size: NA
DNA: TGTGCCATCAGGACCGGGACAGGGGGCGATGGGGCCAACGTCCTGACTTTC; CDR3: CAIRTGTGGDGANVLTF; J: TRBJ2-6; V: TRBV10-3; D: TRBD1; size: NA
DNA: TGCAGCGTAGAATCAGGGACAGGGAGCTCCTACGAGCAGTACTTC; CDR3: CSVESGTGSSYEQYF; J: TRBJ2-7; V: TRBV29-1; D: TRBD1; size: NA
DNA: TGTGCCAGTAGTATAGGGGGAGGTCTATTCACAGATACGCAGTATTTT; CDR3: CASSIGGGLFTDTQYF; J: TRBJ2-3; V: TRBV19; D: NA; size: NA
DNA: TGCGCCAGCAGCTTTCCGGAGTCGACTGAAGCTTTCTTT; CDR3: CASSFPESTEAFF; J: TRBJ1-1; V: TRBV5-1; D: NA; size: NA
DNA: TGCGCCAGCAGCCTCCACATACTAGCGCCCATCCGGACCCAGTACTTC; CDR3: CASSLHILAPIRTQYF; J: TRBJ2-5; V: TRBV4-1; D: TRBD2; size: NA
DNA: TGTGCCAGCGCGACCGGGGAGCTGTTTTTT; CDR3: CASATGELFF; J: TRBJ2-2; V: TRBV7-9; D: NA; size: few
DNA: TGTGCCAGCAGTTTGGGGGAGGGCCAATACGAGCAGTACTTC; CDR3: CASSLGEGQYEQYF; J: TRBJ2-7; V: TRBV27; D: TRBD2; size: NA
DNA: TGTGCCAGCAGCCCTGAGACAGGGTACTTGCCCTACGAGCAGTACTTC; CDR3: CASSPETGYLPYEQYF; J: TRBJ2-7; V: TRBV14; D: TRBD1; size: once
DNA: TGTGCCAGCAGCGTAGGGGCTAGCGGGGGGGCTGGCGAGACCCAGTACTTC; CDR3: CASSVGASGGAGETQYF; J: TRBJ2-5; V: TRBV9; D: TRBD2; size: NA
DNA: TGCGCCAGCAGGGACTCGACAGGGTCAAGTTTGTATGAGCAGTTCTTC; CDR3: CASRDSTGSSLYEQFF; J: TRBJ2-1; V: TRBV10-1; D: TRBD1; size: NA
DNA: TGTGCCAGCAGACCGGACAGTTATAGCAATCAGCCCCAGCATTTT; CDR3: CASRPDSYSNQPQHF; J: TRBJ1-5; V: TRBV6-5; D: NA; size: NA
DNA: TGTGCCAGCAGCCCCCTGACGCCCCCGGGTGGCTACACCTTC; CDR3: CASSPLTPPGGYTF; J: TRBJ1-2; V: TRBV28; D: NA; size: NA
DNA: TGTGCCAGCAGTTTACTCCAGGAGGGGGCATACGAGCAGTACTTC; CDR3: CASSLLQEGAYEQYF; J: TRBJ2-7; V: TRBV28; D: NA; size: NA
DNA: TGCGCCAGCAGCTTGTCGGGGGTTACTGAAGCTTTCTTT; CDR3: CASSLSGVTEAFF; J: TRBJ1-1; V: TRBV5-1; D: NA; size: NA
DNA: TGCAGCGTTGACCAAGGAGGAGAGACCCAGTACTTC; CDR3: CSVDQGGETQYF; J: TRBJ2-5; V: TRBV29-1; D: NA; size: NA
DNA: TGCGCCAGCAGCCAACGAGGGACTGACTCTGGAAACACCATATATTTT; CDR3: CASSQRGTDSGNTIYF; J: TRBJ1-3; V: TRBV4-1; D: NA; size: NA
DNA: TGTGCCATAAGAGGGAGGCTGAACACCGGGGAGCTGTTTTTT; CDR3: CAIRGRLNTGELFF; J: TRBJ2-2; V: TRBV15; D: NA; size: NA
DNA: TGTGCCAGCAAACAGGGGGCTGAAGCTTTCTTT; CDR3: CASKQGAEAFF; J: TRBJ1-1; V: TRBV28; D: TRBD1; size: NA
DNA: TGTGCCAGCAGCTTGACCGGGACTAGTAACAATGAGCAGTTCTTC; CDR3: CASSLTGTSNNEQFF; J: TRBJ2-1; V: TRBV7-2; D: TRBD2; size: NA
DNA: TGTGCCAGTTTAAAGACTAGCGGGGGCCCCTACAATGAGCAGTTCTTC; CDR3: CASLKTSGGPYNEQFF; J: TRBJ2-1; V: TRBV28; D: TRBD2; size: NA
DNA: TGCGCCAGCAGCCAAGAGCCCACAGGGAGTGAGCAGTTCTTC; CDR3: CASSQEPTGSEQFF; J: TRBJ2-1; V: TRBV4-1; D: NA; size: NA
DNA: TGTGCCAGCAGTTTCACTGGGACTCACAATGAGCAGTTCTTC; CDR3: CASSFTGTHNEQFF; J: TRBJ2-1; V: TRBV27; D: NA; size: NA
DNA: TGTGCCAGCAGTTTATGGTCCCTAAACACCGGGGAGCTGTTTTTT; CDR3: CASSLWSLNTGELFF; J: TRBJ2-2; V: TRBV28; D: NA; size: NA
DNA: TGTGCCAGCAGTTTGGACAGGAACACTGAAGCTTTCTTT; CDR3: CASSLDRNTEAFF; J: TRBJ1-1; V: TRBV5-5; D: NA; size: NA
DNA: NA; CDR3: CASSLAQAGEQYF; J: TRBJ2-7; V: TRBV28; D: NA; size: NA
DNA: TGTGCCAGTAGTCCCGGGACACCGAACACTGAAGCTTTCTTT; CDR3: CASSPGTPNTEAFF; J: TRBJ1-1; V: TRBV19; D: NA; size: NA
DNA: TGCGCCAGCAGCTACCAGGGGAATGAGCAGTTCTTC; CDR3: CASSYQGNEQFF; J: TRBJ2-1; V: TRBV5-1; D: NA; size: NA